The clone carrying this T cell receptor (beta chain) was seen a single time. Diagnosis used clinical symptoms, serum thyroxine, TRAb, thyroid ultrasound and orbital computed tomography. V lost 1 base to trimming and J lost 0 bases, with 12 bases between them. There are 17 residues in the CDR3. The data stem from a study of Graves' ophthalmopathy and Graves' hyperthyroidism. For the study at large: Hyperthyroidism counted as stable given no ophthalmopathy within 18 months of follow-up.

Investigators amplified TCR beta CDR3 regions from RNA transcripts. The workflow started with a first-round RT-PCR run with HTBI primers and then moved on to a second-round multiplex PCR. TCRdb re-analysed the multiplex PCR reads in MiXCR, keeping a single row per CDR3 protein. The sample records over a million distinct CDR3 sequences, approximately 35% being singletons. The origin of this receptor is an adult man with Graves' hyperthyroidism. This rearrangement joins TRBV12-3 or TRBV12-4 to TRBJ1-4; D call uncertain. Sequencing used peripheral blood or thyroid tissue (not recorded which). The CDR3 DNA reads as TGTGCCAGCAGTTTAGATAAGGAGGCAGCAACTAATGAAAAACTGTTTTTT. Translating it yields CASSLDKEAATNEKLFF.